The sequence of this TCR beta chain was determined in a study of technical replicates of blood from four donors. The assay was immunoSEQ multiplex PCR, and TCRdb's table has in-frame clones only and misses some. Of tens of thousands of clones in the sample, 95% to 98% are singletons; the top ten hold roughly 0.16%. Germline values: CDR1 SGHTA, CDR2 FQGNSA. Trimming took off 4 bases at V and 7 bases at J, with 8 bases between the two ends. CDR3 length: 12 amino acids. This chain uses TRBV7-2 with TRBJ1-5; TRBD1 is a possible D gene (6 bases). Sample: T cells isolated from PBMCs. The source is a human donor in good health. The CDR3 here is CASSSDSQPQHF. In DNA form, the CDR3 reads TGTGCCAGCAGCTCGGACAGCCAGCCCCAGCATTTT.